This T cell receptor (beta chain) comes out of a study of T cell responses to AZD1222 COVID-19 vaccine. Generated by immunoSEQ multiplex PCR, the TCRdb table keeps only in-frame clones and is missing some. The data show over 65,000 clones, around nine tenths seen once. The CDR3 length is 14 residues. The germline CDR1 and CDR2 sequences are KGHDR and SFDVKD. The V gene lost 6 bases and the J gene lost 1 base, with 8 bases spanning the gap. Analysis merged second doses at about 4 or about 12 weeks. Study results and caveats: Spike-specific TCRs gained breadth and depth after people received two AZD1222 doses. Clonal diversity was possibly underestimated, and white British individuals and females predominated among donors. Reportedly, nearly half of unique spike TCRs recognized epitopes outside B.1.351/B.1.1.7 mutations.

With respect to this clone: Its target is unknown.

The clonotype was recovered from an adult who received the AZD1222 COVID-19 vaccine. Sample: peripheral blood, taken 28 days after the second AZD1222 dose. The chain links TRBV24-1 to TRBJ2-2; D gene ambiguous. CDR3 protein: CATSRVENTGELFF. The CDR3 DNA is TGTGCCACCAGTAGGGTTGAGAACACCGGGGAGCTGTTTTTT.